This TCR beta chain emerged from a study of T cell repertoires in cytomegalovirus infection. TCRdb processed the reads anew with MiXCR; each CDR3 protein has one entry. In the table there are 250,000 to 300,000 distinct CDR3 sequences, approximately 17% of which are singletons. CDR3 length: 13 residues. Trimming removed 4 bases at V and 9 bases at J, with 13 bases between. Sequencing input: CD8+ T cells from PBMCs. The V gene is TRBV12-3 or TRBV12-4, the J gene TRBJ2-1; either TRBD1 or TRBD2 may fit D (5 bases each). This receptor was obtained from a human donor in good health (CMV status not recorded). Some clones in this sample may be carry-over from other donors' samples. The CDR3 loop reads CASSYGVGTEQFF. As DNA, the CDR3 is TGTGCCAGCAGTTACGGGGTAGGGACTGAGCAGTTCTTC.